The rows below give T cell receptor beta chains drawn from one sample of a study of blood T cell repertoires in COVID-19. Some clones are missing from TCRdb's copy, which holds only in-frame ones; the method was immunoSEQ multiplex PCR. The sample contains 200,000 to 250,000 clones, roughly 80% of which appear only once. Sequences were obtained from PBMCs or T cells enriched from blood (not recorded which). Receptors were obtained from a woman between 40 and 55 years old with acute COVID-19. CDR3s include the opening cysteine and the closing phenylalanine or tryptophan. D genes are given only for firm matches. A clone size is listed for some rows: how often the clone was seen (once, few, many), or a class if it is expanded.

V gene	J gene	clone size	D gene	CDR3 length	CDR3 protein	CDR3 DNA
TRBV5-1	TRBJ2-2	.	TRBD2	15	CASSLSTSGYGELFF	TGCGCCAGCAGCTTAAGTACTAGCGGGTATGGGGAGCTGTTTTTT
TRBV28	TRBJ2-7	.	.	12	CASSSRVAEQYF	TGTGCCAGCAGCTCCCGAGTAGCCGAGCAGTACTTC
TRBV7-2	TRBJ2-1	.	TRBD2	19	CASSLVARLAGGPYNEQFF	TGTGCCAGCAGCTTAGTGGCTCGTCTAGCGGGGGGTCCCTACAATGAGCAGTTCTTC
TRBV11-3	TRBJ1-6	.	.	10	CASSPQPLHF	TGTGCCAGCAGCCCCCAGCCCCTCCACTTT
TRBV30	TRBJ2-7	.	.	14	CAWSSPDRAYEQYF	TGTGCCTGGAGTTCCCCGGACAGAGCCTACGAGCAGTACTTC
TRBV7-2	TRBJ1-2	.	TRBD1	14	CASSLHRDRGGYTF	TGTGCCAGCAGCTTACACCGGGACAGGGGGGGCTACACCTTC
TRBV7-9	TRBJ1-2	.	.	15	CASSPGQNLNYGYTF	TGTGCCAGCAGCCCAGGACAGAATTTAAACTATGGCTACACCTTC
TRBV11-2	TRBJ2-5	.	.	13	CASSSSNQETQYF	TGTGCCAGCAGCTCATCCAATCAAGAGACCCAGTACTTC
TRBV6-4	TRBJ1-1	.	TRBD1	15	CASNDRPSPGQEAFF	TGTGCCAGCAATGATAGACCTTCTCCGGGACAGGAAGCTTTCTTT
TRBV28	TRBJ1-2	few	TRBD1	14	CASSPGGARYGYTF	TGTGCCAGCAGTCCAGGGGGCGCAAGGTATGGCTACACCTTC
TRBV7-6	TRBJ2-5	.	TRBD2	15	CASTAGLGPEETQYF	TGTGCCAGCACCGCAGGACTAGGGCCTGAAGAGACCCAGTACTTC
TRBV5-6	TRBJ2-7	.	TRBD1	15	CASCLTGAPTYEQYF	TGTGCCAGCTGCCTGACAGGGGCTCCCACCTACGAGCAGTACTTC
TRBV11-2	TRBJ1-6	.	.	14	CASSLVEGGSPLHF	TGTGCCAGCAGCTTAGTGGAAGGGGGATCACCCCTCCACTTT
TRBV19	TRBJ2-1	.	TRBD2	14	CASRESGGYNEQFF	TGTGCCAGTAGGGAGAGCGGGGGGTACAATGAGCAGTTCTTC
TRBV30	TRBJ1-2	.	.	14	CAWTRLGREDGYTF	TGTGCCTGGACCAGGCTCGGCAGGGAAGACGGCTACACCTTC
TRBV3-1/TRBV3-2	TRBJ2-7	.	TRBD2	14	CASSSSGSKYEQYF	TGTGCCAGCAGCTCTAGCGGGTCCAAATACGAGCAGTACTTC
TRBV2	TRBJ2-1	.	TRBD1	14	CASREGQGLNEQFF	TGTGCCAGCAGGGAGGGACAGGGTTTAAATGAGCAGTTCTTC
TRBV6-5	TRBJ2-7	.	TRBD1	15	CASSYRWQGAYEQYF	TGTGCCAGCAGTTACCGGTGGCAGGGGGCCTACGAGCAGTACTTC
TRBV5-1	TRBJ1-3	few	TRBD1	13	CASRGGSGNTIYF	TGCGCCAGCAGAGGGGGCTCGGGAAACACCATATATTTT
TRBV5-6	TRBJ1-4	.	TRBD1	14	CASSRTGEDEKLFF	TGTGCCAGCAGCCGGACAGGAGAGGACGAAAAACTGTTTTTT
TRBV5-1	TRBJ2-5	.	TRBD2	16	CASSLSSSGVQETQYF	TGCGCCAGCAGCTTGTCGTCTAGCGGGGTACAAGAGACCCAGTACTTC
TRBV4-1	TRBJ2-7	few	TRBD1	14	CASRPTGKTYEQYF	TGCGCCAGCAGACCGACAGGGAAAACCTACGAGCAGTACTTC
TRBV7-2	TRBJ1-5	.	.	14	CASSSRRGNQPQHF	TGTGCCAGCAGCTCTCGCCGGGGAAATCAGCCCCAGCATTTT
TRBV11-2	TRBJ1-1	.	.	15	CASSLGRTENTEAFF	TGTGCCAGCAGCTTAGGACGGACAGAGAACACTGAAGCTTTCTTT
TRBV11-2	TRBJ1-2	.	TRBD1	16	CASSAGGQGIRYGYTF	TGTGCCAGCAGCGCGGGGGGACAGGGGATTAGATATGGCTACACCTTC
TRBV3-1/TRBV3-2	TRBJ2-2	.	TRBD2	16	CASSQAGGPSTGELFF	TGTGCCAGCAGCCAAGCGGGAGGGCCTAGCACCGGGGAGCTGTTTTTT
TRBV29-1	TRBJ1-1	.	.	15	CSVALFQAGNTEAFF	TGCAGCGTTGCTCTGTTCCAGGCGGGGAACACTGAAGCTTTCTTT
TRBV6-1	TRBJ2-5	few	.	14	CASSEYKGQETQYF	TGTGCCAGCAGTGAATATAAGGGGCAAGAGACCCAGTACTTC
TRBV6-5	TRBJ2-1	.	.	13	CASVSTMSYEQFF	TGTGCCAGCGTATCTACGATGAGCTATGAGCAGTTCTTC
TRBV14	TRBJ2-5	.	TRBD2	14	CASSQVGLGVTQYF	TGTGCCAGCAGCCAAGTGGGACTAGGGGTGACCCAGTACTTC
TRBV30	TRBJ1-1	.	.	14	CAWSHSGQGLLAFF	TGTGCCTGGAGTCACAGCGGGCAGGGCCTGCTAGCTTTCTTT
TRBV7-3	TRBJ2-1	.	TRBD1	16	CASSPRTGITNNEQFF	TGTGCCAGCAGCCCGAGGACAGGGATAACCAACAATGAGCAGTTCTTC
TRBV19	TRBJ2-7	.	TRBD1	15	CASSIGQGATYEQYF	TGTGCCAGTAGTATAGGGCAGGGGGCAACCTACGAGCAGTACTTC
TRBV18	TRBJ1-1	.	.	15	CASSLSGQMNTEAFF	TGTGCCAGCTCACTATCCGGACAGATGAACACTGAAGCTTTCTTT
TRBV5-1	TRBJ2-7	few	TRBD2	14	CASSFGLAGGEQYF	TGCGCCAGCAGCTTTGGACTAGCGGGAGGCGAGCAGTACTTC
TRBV7-2	TRBJ2-3	.	.	11	CASGGTDTQYF	TGTGCCAGCGGGGGGACAGATACGCAGTATTTT
TRBV15	TRBJ2-7	.	.	14	CATKRDTNSYEQYF	TGTGCCACAAAAAGGGACACCAACTCCTACGAGCAGTACTTC
TRBV5-6	TRBJ2-1	once	.	16	CASSQYTRGIYNEQFF	TGTGCCAGCAGTCAATACACGCGGGGAATCTACAATGAGCAGTTCTTC
TRBV30	TRBJ1-6	.	TRBD1	14	CAWSLGQGISPLHF	TGTGCCTGGAGTTTAGGACAGGGGATTTCACCCCTCCACTTT
TRBV7-6	TRBJ1-1	.	.	12	CASSPPQGEAFF	TGTGCCAGCAGCCCCCCTCAGGGTGAAGCTTTCTTT
TRBV4-1	TRBJ1-2	.	TRBD1	15	CASSQVLDRGYGYTF	TGCGCCAGCAGCCAAGTGCTAGACAGGGGCTATGGCTACACCTTC
TRBV28	TRBJ1-2	.	TRBD1	14	CASRQGGTNYGYTF	TGTGCCAGCAGACAAGGGGGCACTAACTATGGCTACACCTTC
TRBV6-2/TRBV6-3	TRBJ1-1	.	TRBD1	16	CASSSDRGRGKVQAFF	TGTGCCAGCAGTTCGGACAGGGGGCGAGGGAAGGTGCAGGCTTTCTTT
TRBV11-3	TRBJ2-3	.	.	11	CASSLAKLHYF	TGTGCCAGCAGCTTAGCGAAACTACACTATTTT
TRBV9	TRBJ1-5	.	.	11	CASGSSQPQHF	TGTGCCAGCGGCTCATCTCAGCCCCAGCATTTT
TRBV21-1	TRBJ2-2	.	.	15	CASTLAGGDTGELFF	TGTGCCAGCACCCTGGCGGGAGGGGACACCGGGGAGCTGTTTTTT
TRBV19	TRBJ1-6	.	.	19	CASSLNRQAQGAYNSPLHF	TGTGCCAGTAGCCTAAATCGACAGGCCCAAGGCGCCTATAATTCACCCCTCCACTTT
TRBV5-1	TRBJ1-2	.	.	14	CASSPGSGLYGYTF	TGCGCCAGCAGCCCAGGTTCAGGGCTCTATGGCTACACCTTC